The 21 T cell receptor beta chains listed next were all sequenced from one sample in a study of T cell repertoires in cytomegalovirus infection. TCRdb processed the reads anew with MiXCR; each CDR3 protein has one entry. The profile shows 800,000 to 950,000 distinct CDR3 sequences, approximately 30% of them singletons. These receptors' antigens are unknown. Sequencing used cultured CD8+ T cells from PBMCs, obtained from culture after CMV antigen stimulation. These receptors all stem from a human donor in good health (CMV status not recorded). Some clones in this sample may be carry-over from other donors' samples.

J is TRBJ1-2 and V is TRBV11-2; D gene ambiguous. Germline lookup yields CDR1 SGHAT and CDR2 FQNNGV. V lost 3 bases and J lost 8, with 13 bases in between. There are 13 residues in the CDR3. The CDR3 is CASSFRFGEGYTF. Written as DNA, the CDR3 is TGTGCCAGCAGCTTTCGTTTCGGGGAAGGCTACACCTTC.

This clonotype showed up just a few times. This sequence joins TRBV4-3 and TRBJ2-1, with no clear D. Trimming took 0 bases from V and 2 from J, leaving 8 bases between them. Germline values: CDR1 LGHNA, CDR2 YSLEER. The CDR3 has 15 residues. CDR3 residues: CASSQDIGAYNEQFF. The CDR3 nucleotides read TGCGCCAGCAGCCAAGACATTGGGGCCTACAATGAGCAGTTCTTC.

The rearrangement uses TRBV7-4 and TRBJ2-5; D is possibly TRBD2 (6 bases). The length of the CDR3 is 15 residues. V lost 5 bases to trimming and J lost 1 base, with 14 bases between them. The germline CDR1 and CDR2 sequences are SGHVT and SQSDAQ. This chain's CDR3 is CASSQTGLPQETQYF. CDR3 DNA sequence: TGTGCCAGCAGCCAGACCGGACTACCCCAAGAGACCCAGTACTTC.

This clonotype was found a few times. This rearrangement joins TRBV4-1 to TRBJ1-2, with D perhaps matching TRBD1 (5 bases). Germline CDR1 is MGHRA and CDR2 is YSYEKL. The CDR3 totals 15 residues. Between the trimmed V and J ends, which lost 0 bases and 4 bases, there was a span of 12 bases. CDR3 DNA: TGCGCCAGCAGCCAAGAGGGGGGATATACCTATGGCTACACCTTC. This translates into CASSQEGGYTYGYTF.

In its sample, this clonotype was seen many times. The genes are TRBV7-2 and TRBJ2-7, with unresolved D. Germline V gene lookup returns CDR1 SGHTA and CDR2 FQGNSA. V was shortened by 1 base and J by 2 bases, with 9 bases between the two germline ends. The CDR3 length is 14 residues. This CDR3 reads CASSLGKWTYEQYV. CDR3 in DNA: TGTGCCAGCAGCTTAGGGAAGTGGACCTACGAGCAGTACGTC.

For the CDR3, the DNA is TGCGCCAGCAGCTTGGGAGACCCTGGCAATCAGCCCCAGCATTTT. Amino acids: CASSLGDPGNQPQHF. The chain is built from TRBV5-1 and TRBJ1-5; D gene unclear. The CDR3 has 15 amino acids. Germline-derived CDR1 and CDR2 are SGHRS and YFSETQ. V lost 0 bases and J lost 2, with 9 bases in between.

The V call is TRBV20-1, the J call TRBJ2-7, with 8 nucleotides matching TRBD2. The CDR3 has 16 amino acids. The V gene's germline CDR1 is DFQATT and CDR2 SNEGSKA (reference sequence). V lost 2 bases and J lost 1; bases outside the gene matches: 10. The CDR3 DNA is TGCAGTGCTAGACCCGTCGGACTAGCTGGATCCTACGAGCAGTACGTC. As protein: CSARPVGLAGSYEQYV.

This clonotype has at least ten counts. This rearrangement joins TRBV7-9 to TRBJ2-5; 7 bases agree with TRBD2. Germline CDR1 and CDR2: SEHNR and FQNEAQ (reference sequence). This CDR3 has 17 residues. V gave up 3 bases and J gave up 2 bases; unmatched junction bases: 12. CDR3 nucleotides: TGTGCCAGCAGCTTGGTAGTTGACAGCGGGGTACAAGAGACCCAGTACTTC. It yields the protein CASSLVVDSGVQETQYF.

The chain couples TRBV4-2 to TRBJ1-5; tentative D call: TRBD1 (6 bases). The V gene's germline CDR1 is LGHNA and CDR2 YNFKEQ. The V end lost 5 bases, the J end lost 3 bases, and 11 bases lay between the germline ends. The CDR3 is made up of 14 amino acids. For the CDR3, the DNA is TGTGCCAGCAGCTCCGAGGGGGACAATCAGCCCCAGCATTTT. Its translation is CASSSEGDNQPQHF.

This clonotype was counted a few times. This sequence joins TRBV7-9 and TRBJ2-5; tentatively, D is TRBD2 (6 bases). V lost 7 bases, J lost 0 bases, and 12 bases lay in between. CDR1 SEHNR and CDR2 FQNEAQ come from the germline V gene (reference sequence). The CDR3 runs to 14 residues. CDR3 in amino acids: CASTDSSDQETQYF. The CDR3 DNA follows: TGTGCCAGCACCGATTCTAGCGACCAAGAGACCCAGTACTTC.

V gene TRBV5-1 combines with J gene TRBJ2-3; 7 bases line up with TRBD2. Germline CDR1 is SGHRS and CDR2 is YFSETQ. Unmatched junction bases numbered 4, after V lost 0 bases and J lost 6 bases. This CDR3 spans 14 amino acids. The chain's CDR3 is CASSLGLARDTQYF. The CDR3 DNA sequence: TGCGCCAGCAGCTTGGGACTAGCACGGGATACGCAGTATTTT.

The table lists this clonotype with a few counts. The chain couples TRBV10-3 to TRBJ2-7; a possible D gene is TRBD1 (7 bases). The CDR3 has 14 residues. Looked up from germline, CDR1 is ENHRY and CDR2 is SYGVKD. V was cut by 4 bases and J by 3 bases, with 13 bases left in between. The DNA for the CDR3 is TGTGCCATCAGTGGCGGGACAGCCGACTACGAGCAGTACGTC. Translation: CAISGGTADYEQYV.

This clonotype was counted only a few times. V usage is TRBV27 and J usage is TRBJ1-1; D uncertain. CDR1 and CDR2 from the germline V gene are MNHEY and SMNVEV (reference sequence). Trimming removed 4 bases from V and 10 bases from J, with 16 bases in between. This CDR3 comprises 13 residues. CDR3 sequence: CASSSPSGTIAFF. CDR3 bases: TGTGCCAGCAGTTCGCCCAGTGGAACAATAGCTTTCTTT.

This clonotype has only one observation. The chain combines TRBV7-6 with TRBJ1-1, with unresolved D. Germline CDR1 SGHVS, CDR2 FNYEAQ. V lost 2 bases and J 7 bases, leaving 14 bases between the germline ends. The CDR3 has 14 amino acids. For the CDR3, the DNA is TGTGCCAGCAGCTTACCCCAGATGGTTTATGAAGCTTTCTTT. Translating gives CASSLPQMVYEAFF.

The sample holds many counts of this clonotype. The CDR3 DNA is TGTGCCAGCAGCTTACCGGGGGGACCCGATACGCAGTATTTT. Encoded protein: CASSLPGGPDTQYF. The chain employs TRBV7-6 and TRBJ2-3; TRBD2 aligns across 7 bases. The CDR3 contains 14 residues. V was pared by 2 bases and J by 6 bases, with 5 bases of the junction left unmatched. CDR1 is SGHVS, CDR2 FNYEAQ, per germline.

This rearrangement joins TRBV3-1 to TRBJ1-4; D remains unclear. V was shortened by 4 bases and J by 1 base, with 10 bases between the two germline ends. This CDR3 has 15 amino acids. Germline V gene sequence: CDR1 LGHDT, CDR2 YNNKEL (reference sequence). Written as DNA, the CDR3 is TGTGCCAGCAGCCGGACCGTCCAAACTAATGAAAAACTGTTTTTT. The encoded protein is CASSRTVQTNEKLFF.

This chain connects TRBV19 to TRBJ2-5, with TRBD1 matching 9 bases. The CDR3 consists of 13 residues. V trimming: 9 bases; J trimming: 3 bases; junction bases outside the gene matches: 5. Germline V gene data show CDR1 as LNHDA and CDR2 as SQIVND (reference sequence). The CDR3 nucleotides are TGTGCCAGCGCAAGGGACAGGGAAGAGACCCAGTACTTC. It translates to CASARDREETQYF.

V and J are TRBV2 and TRBJ1-2; 10 bases map to TRBD1. Trimming removed 6 bases from V and 3 bases from J; junction bases left unmatched: 4. Germline V gene lookup returns CDR1 SNHLY and CDR2 FYNNEI. The CDR3 is made up of 14 amino acids. CDR3 DNA sequence: TGTGCCAGCAGGGAGACAGGGGGCGACTATGGCTACACCTTC. It translates to CASRETGGDYGYTF.

This rearrangement joins TRBV27 to TRBJ1-5, with TRBD1 matching over 8 bases. V was clipped by 4 bases and J by 7 bases; unmatched bases: 9. Germline V gives CDR1 MNHEY, CDR2 SMNVEV (reference sequence). There are 15 residues in the CDR3. The CDR3 nucleotides are TGTGCCAGCAGTTCTCGGACAGGGTTCGAACAGCCCCAGCATTTT. Its translation: CASSSRTGFEQPQHF.

This clonotype has only a few counts. The chain carries TRBV12-3 or TRBV12-4 and TRBJ1-1; D is uncertain. The germline V and J ends were trimmed by 1 base and 0 bases, with 15 bases remaining between them. This CDR3 spans 17 amino acids. The CDR3 bases are TGTGCCAGCAGTTTAGTCATGTACGCGGATCTGAACACTGAAGCTTTCTTT. Its translation: CASSLVMYADLNTEAFF.

The rearrangement links TRBV7-9 to TRBJ2-1; TRBD1 matches 9 bases. With 9 bases clipped from V and 7 bases from J, the junction kept 4 bases outside the gene matches. CDR1 and CDR2 from the germline V gene are SEHNR and FQNEAQ (reference sequence). This CDR3 contains 12 residues. The CDR3 here is CASGTGWNEQFF. Here the CDR3 DNA reads TGTGCCAGTGGGACAGGGTGGAATGAGCAGTTCTTC. The full variable domain, its missing parts supplied by reference TRBV7-9 and TRBJ2-1, is DTGVSQNPRHKITKRGQNVTFRCDPISEHNRLYWYRQTLGQGPEFLTYFQNEAQLEKSRLLSDRFSAERPKGSFSTLEIQRTEQGDSAMYLCASGTGWNEQFFGPGTRLTVL.